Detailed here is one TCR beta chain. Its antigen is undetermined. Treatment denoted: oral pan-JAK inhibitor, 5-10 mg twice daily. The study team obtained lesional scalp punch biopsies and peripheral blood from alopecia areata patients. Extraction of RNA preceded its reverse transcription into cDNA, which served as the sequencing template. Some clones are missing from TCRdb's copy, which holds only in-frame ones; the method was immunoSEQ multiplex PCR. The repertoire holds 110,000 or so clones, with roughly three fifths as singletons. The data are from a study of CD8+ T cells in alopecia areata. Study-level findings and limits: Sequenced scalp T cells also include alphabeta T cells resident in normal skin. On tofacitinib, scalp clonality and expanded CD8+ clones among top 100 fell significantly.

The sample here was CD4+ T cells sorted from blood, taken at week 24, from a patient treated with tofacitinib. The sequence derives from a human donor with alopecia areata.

CDR3 loop: CASSTTSGGAPEQYF. The DNA of the CDR3 is TGTGCCAGCAGTACCACTAGCGGGGGGGCCCCCGAGCAGTACTTC. The chain joins TRBV6-6 to TRBJ2-7; 13 positions agree with TRBD2. The germline V gene has CDR1 MNHNY and CDR2 SVGAGI (reference sequence). The CDR3 extends over 15 amino acids. J was trimmed by 6 bases and V by 5 bases; bases with no gene match: 7.